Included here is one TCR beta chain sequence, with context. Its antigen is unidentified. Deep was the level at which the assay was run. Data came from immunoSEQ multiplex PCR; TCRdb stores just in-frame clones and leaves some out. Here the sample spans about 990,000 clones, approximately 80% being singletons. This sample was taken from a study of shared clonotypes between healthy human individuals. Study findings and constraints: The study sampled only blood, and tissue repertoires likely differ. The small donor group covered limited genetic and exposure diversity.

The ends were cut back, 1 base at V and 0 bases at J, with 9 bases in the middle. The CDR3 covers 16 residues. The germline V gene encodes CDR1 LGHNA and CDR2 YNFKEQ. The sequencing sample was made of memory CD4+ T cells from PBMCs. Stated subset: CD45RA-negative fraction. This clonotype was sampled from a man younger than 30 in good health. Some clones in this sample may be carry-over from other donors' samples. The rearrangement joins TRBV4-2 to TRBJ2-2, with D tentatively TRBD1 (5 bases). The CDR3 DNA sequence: TGTGCCAGCAGCCAAGGTCACAGGACGAACACCGGGGAGCTGTTTTTT. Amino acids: CASSQGHRTNTGELFF.